Following are 14 T cell receptor beta chains from one sample sequenced in a study of graft-versus-host responses after intestinal transplantation. Only in-frame clones appear in the TCRdb table, and some are missing; sequencing was by immunoSEQ multiplex PCR. The sample consists of 17,000 or so clones, approximately 86% of them appearing once. The sample consisted of bone marrow, taken about 130 days after transplant. The receptors originated from a human patient who received an intestinal transplant, so some T cells may come from the graft donor.

The chain uses TRBV30 and TRBJ2-7; no clear D gene. This CDR3 is built from 12 residues. V gave up 3 bases and J gave up 7 bases, with 13 bases separating them. The germline V gene has CDR1 GTSNPN and CDR2 SVGIG (reference sequence). CDR3 protein: CAWSSNGVEQYF. The DNA of the CDR3 is TGTGCCTGGAGCTCAAATGGGGTAGAGCAGTACTTC.

The chain employs TRBV5-1 and TRBJ2-7; D may be TRBD1 or TRBD2 (5 bases each). In germline, CDR1 is SGHRS, CDR2 YFSETQ. The CDR3 extends over 13 amino acids. V lost 3 bases and J lost 4, with 11 bases in between. In DNA form, the CDR3 reads TGCGCCAGCAGCTCCCTGGGGGTGTACGAGCAGTACTTC. Translated: CASSSLGVYEQYF.

V gene TRBV19 combines with J gene TRBJ2-1; D is uncertain. Germline V gene data show CDR1 as LNHDA and CDR2 as SQIVND (reference sequence). The CDR3 runs 12 residues. Deletions cut 5 bases from V and 9 bases from J, with 11 bases between. The CDR3 protein is CASSLSLGEQFF. The DNA for the CDR3 is TGTGCCAGTAGTCTCAGCCTGGGTGAGCAGTTCTTC.

The chain is built from TRBV5-1 and TRBJ2-1; D gene ambiguous. CDR1 is SGHRS and CDR2 is YFSETQ in the germline V gene. V was clipped by 0 bases and J by 9 bases, with 13 bases between them. This CDR3 comprises 14 residues. This chain's CDR3 is CASSLVAPGSEQFF. The DNA for the CDR3 is TGCGCCAGCAGCTTGGTGGCGCCCGGCAGTGAGCAGTTCTTC.

This clone occurred once. As DNA, the CDR3 is TGTGCCTGGAGCATGGAGGGAGGATGGAATGAGCAGTTCTTC. Translated: CAWSMEGGWNEQFF. V and J are TRBV30 and TRBJ2-1; possible D gene TRBD2, 6 bases. The V gene lost 3 bases and the J gene lost 7 bases, with 16 bases spanning the gap. The length of the CDR3 is 14 residues. Germline CDR1 GTSNPN, CDR2 SVGIG (reference sequence).

V gene TRBV30 combines with J gene TRBJ2-7; TRBD2 aligns across 8 bases. The J segment lost 4 bases and the V segment lost 1 base, leaving 6 bases of the junction unmatched. The CDR3 has 14 residues. Germline V gene lookup returns CDR1 GTSNPN and CDR2 SVGIG (reference sequence). The CDR3 nucleotides read TGTGCCTGGAGTGGTAGCGGGAACCCTTACGAGCAGTACTTC. It specifies CAWSGSGNPYEQYF. The full variable domain, in which reference TRBV30 and TRBJ2-7 provide the parts outside the CDR3, is SQTIHQWPATLVQPVGSPLSLECTVEGTSNPNLYWYRQAAGRGLQLLFYSVGIGQISSEVPQNLSASRPQDRQFILSSKKLLLSDSGFYLCAWSGSGNPYEQYFGPGTRLTVT.

With regard to this clone: The same CDR3 is also encoded by other DNA sequences in this sample. The V and J genes are TRBV9 and TRBJ2-3; 7 bases are a match to TRBD2. Germline loops: CDR1 SGDLS, CDR2 YYNGEE. The CDR3 totals 14 residues. Trimming removed 2 bases from V and 0 bases from J; junction bases left unmatched: 0. The CDR3 nucleotides are TGTGCCAGCAGCGTTAGCGGGAGCACAGATACGCAGTATTTT. It is translated as CASSVSGSTDTQYF.

The genes are TRBV5-1 and TRBJ2-1; TRBD2 is a possible D gene (6 bases). There are 16 residues in the CDR3. CDR1 SGHRS and CDR2 YFSETQ come from the germline V gene. The germline V and J ends were trimmed by 5 bases and 1 base, with 16 bases remaining between them. This CDR3 reads CASRTSSIGSYNEQFF. In DNA form, the CDR3 reads TGCGCCAGCAGGACTAGTTCAATCGGTTCCTACAATGAGCAGTTCTTC.

The V and J genes are TRBV6-5 and TRBJ2-7; D is perhaps TRBD1 (8 bases). V lost 0 bases and J lost 6, with 18 bases in between. CDR1 and CDR2 from the germline V gene are MNHEY and SVGAGI. The CDR3 loop spans 16 amino acids. The CDR3 is CASSYSSGTGLSEQYF. The CDR3, as DNA: TGTGCCAGCAGTTACTCGAGCGGGACAGGACTGAGCGAGCAGTACTTC.

The V gene is TRBV6-5, the J gene TRBJ2-7, with no clear D. CDR3 size: 16 residues. V was shortened by 0 bases and J by 1 base, with 13 bases between the two germline ends. Germline V lookup: CDR1 MNHEY, CDR2 SVGAGI. The CDR3 sequence is CASSYSSLWPSYEQYF. CDR3 coding DNA: TGTGCCAGCAGTTACTCTTCCCTGTGGCCGTCCTACGAGCAGTACTTC.

This clone was picked up a small number of times. This chain's CDR3 is CASSSRYDGSSNEQFF. The CDR3 DNA reads TGTGCCAGCAGCTCCCGGTATGATGGTAGCTCCAATGAGCAGTTCTTC. The chain is built from TRBV7-2 and TRBJ2-1; D unclear. The CDR3 runs 16 residues. V was clipped by 4 bases and J by 6 bases, with 19 bases between them. Germline V gene data show CDR1 as SGHTA and CDR2 as FQGNSA.

V is TRBV7-9 and J is TRBJ2-4, with D uncertain. The CDR3 contains 12 residues. V shed 10 bases and J shed 7 bases, with 14 bases lying between them. Germline CDR1 is SEHNR and CDR2 is FQNEAQ (reference sequence). CDR3 nucleotide sequence: TGTGCCACCGACCTAGTGAAGAACATTCAGTACTTC. It encodes CATDLVKNIQYF.

The V call is TRBV5-6, the J call TRBJ2-2; D is undetermined. CDR3 size: 15 residues. Germline CDR1 is SGHDT and CDR2 is YYEEEE. Trimming took off 0 bases at V and 1 base at J, with 7 bases between the two ends. CDR3 loop: CASSLAVLNTGELFF. DNA for the CDR3: TGTGCCAGCAGCTTGGCAGTCTTGAACACCGGGGAGCTGTTTTTT.

This sequence joins TRBV9 and TRBJ2-2; tentative D call: TRBD1 (7 bases). The germline CDR1 and CDR2 sequences are SGDLS and YYNGEE. Trimming removed 0 bases from V and 7 bases from J, with 16 bases in between. The CDR3 contains 16 residues. The CDR3 coding sequence is TGTGCCAGCAGCGTAGTGGGCCAGGGGGGCGGCGGGGAGCTGTTTTTT. Translating gives CASSVVGQGGGGELFF.